These 23 T cell receptor beta chains were all obtained from the same sample, sequenced in a study of shared clonotypes between healthy human individuals. The protocol was immunoSEQ multiplex PCR, while the TCRdb copy is restricted to in-frame clones and leaves out a portion. The repertoire holds approximately 2,000,000 clones, 85% to 95% seen once, with 0.37% in the top ten. Sequences were obtained from naive CD4+ T cells from PBMCs. Specified subset: CD45RA+ positively selected. The receptors derive from a man aged 18 to 29 in good health. Some clones in this sample may be carry-over from other donors' samples.

The V call is TRBV11-2, the J call TRBJ2-7; possible D gene TRBD2, 6 bases. From germline, CDR1 is SGHAT and CDR2 FQNNGV. The CDR3 is 14 amino acids. V shed 2 bases and J shed 1 base, with 9 bases lying between them. CDR3 residues: CASSLWRDSYEQYF. Here the CDR3 DNA reads TGTGCCAGCAGCTTATGGCGGGATTCCTACGAGCAGTACTTC.

The rearrangement links TRBV5-4 to TRBJ1-5; tentatively, D is TRBD1 (6 bases). The germline CDR1 and CDR2 sequences are SGHNT and YYREEE (reference sequence). Trimming cost V 0 bases and J 1 base, with 8 bases left between them. The CDR3 runs to 15 residues. CDR3 coding DNA: TGTGCCAGCAGCTTGGGTGGGACAAGCAATCAGCCCCAGCATTTT. This codes for CASSLGGTSNQPQHF.

The chain has TRBV4-1 and TRBJ2-7; 7 bases agree with TRBD1. The CDR3 runs 15 residues. Trimming took 3 bases from V and 3 from J; bases not matched to a gene: 8. Per germline, CDR1 MGHRA and CDR2 YSYEKL. The CDR3 here is CASSHPGTEIYEQYF. CDR3 nucleotide sequence: TGCGCCAGCAGCCACCCCGGGACAGAGATCTACGAGCAGTACTTC.

The chain is built from TRBV28 and TRBJ2-1; D may be TRBD1 or TRBD2 (5 bases each). V dropped 6 bases and J dropped 0 bases, with 18 bases sitting between them. Germline loops: CDR1 MDHEN, CDR2 SYDVKM. The CDR3 spans 17 residues. Here the CDR3 DNA reads TGTGCCAGCAGCCTAATTAGGGACCTCCGCTCCTACAATGAGCAGTTCTTC. Amino acids: CASSLIRDLRSYNEQFF. The variable domain in full, with the rest retrieved from reference TRBV28 and TRBJ2-1, is DVKVTQSSRYLVKRTGEKVFLECVQDMDHENMFWYRQDPGLGLRLIYFSYDVKMKEKGDIPEGYSVSREKKERFSLILESASTNQTSMYLCASSLIRDLRSYNEQFFGPGTRLTVL.

The V and J genes are TRBV7-8 and TRBJ2-5; 7 bases match TRBD1. This CDR3 contains 14 residues. V gave up 5 bases and J gave up 5 bases; unmatched junction bases: 8. Germline values: CDR1 SGHVS, CDR2 FQNEAQ. The chain's CDR3 is CASSADRVRETQYF. The CDR3 nucleotides are TGTGCCAGCAGCGCCGACAGGGTTCGTGAGACCCAGTACTTC.

This clone was observed a handful of times. The chain links TRBV6-1 to TRBJ1-2; D might be TRBD1 (6 bases). From germline, CDR1 is MNHNS and CDR2 SASEGT. This CDR3 is built from 16 residues. V gave up 2 bases and J gave up 4 bases, with 17 bases separating them. The CDR3 DNA reads TGTGCCAGCAGTGAATTTCAGACAGGCGTAAGCTATGGCTACACCTTC. As protein: CASSEFQTGVSYGYTF.

This clone appeared once. J is TRBJ2-2 and V is TRBV5-1; D might be TRBD1 or TRBD2, each matching 7 bases. This CDR3 region has 15 residues. Deletions cut 3 bases from V and 6 bases from J, with 15 bases between. The germline CDR1 and CDR2 sequences are SGHRS and YFSETQ. The CDR3 region is CASSSGGQGAGELFF. CDR3 coding DNA: TGCGCCAGCAGCTCCGGGGGGCAGGGGGCCGGGGAGCTGTTTTTT.

This chain connects TRBV6-1 to TRBJ2-3; TRBD2 aligns across 7 bases. The length of the CDR3 is 15 residues. CDR1 and CDR2 (germline): MNHNS, SASEGT. The junction had 6 bases not matched to a gene; V was cut back by 1 base and J by 5 bases. In nucleotides, the CDR3 is TGTGCCAGCAGTGAAGTCGGGAGGTCAGGAGATACGCAGTATTTT. This sequence encodes CASSEVGRSGDTQYF.

This chain links TRBV19 with TRBJ2-1; 10 bases line up with TRBD2. The germline gives CDR1 LNHDA, CDR2 SQIVND (reference sequence). The CDR3 has 15 residues. V shed 4 bases and J 6 bases; nucleotides not matched to a gene: 6. This CDR3 is CASSSTSGKGNEQFF. CDR3 in DNA: TGTGCCAGTAGTAGCACTAGCGGGAAGGGCAATGAGCAGTTCTTC.

The V call is TRBV7-9, the J call TRBJ2-5; no firm D call. Germline V gives CDR1 SEHNR, CDR2 FQNEAQ (reference sequence). V was clipped by 5 bases and J by 2 bases, with 15 bases between them. The CDR3 has 15 amino acids. Written as DNA, the CDR3 is TGTGCCAGCAGCACCCGCCTCCCGAGTCAAGAGACCCAGTACTTC. Translating it yields CASSTRLPSQETQYF.

V usage is TRBV21-1 and J usage is TRBJ1-4; the D call of TRBD1 is as the table states it, not checked on the DNA. TRBV21-1 is termed a pseudogene. The CDR3 covers 19 residues. CDR3 sequence reads: CASSKWGKGQSSTNEKLFF. CDR3 sequence (DNA): TGTGCCAGCAGCAAATGGGGTAAGGGACAGTCATCAACTAATGAAAAACTGTTTTTT.

The chain employs TRBV18 and TRBJ2-7; TRBD2 agrees at 10 bases. After removal of 0 bases from V and 3 bases from J, the junction contained 5 bases not matched to a gene. The length of the CDR3 is 16 residues. CDR1 and CDR2 (germline): KGHSH, LQKENI. The CDR3 coding sequence is TGTGCCAGCTCACCACCGGGGGCTAGCGGGAGCTACGAGCAGTACTTC. Its protein product is CASSPPGASGSYEQYF. The full variable domain, completed using reference TRBV18 and TRBJ2-7, is NAGVMQNPRHLVRRRGQEARLRCSPMKGHSHVYWYRQLPEEGLKFMVYLQKENIIDESGMPKERFSAEFPKEGPSILRIQQVVRGDSAAYFCASSPPGASGSYEQYFGPGTRLTVT.

The chain couples TRBV11-2 to TRBJ2-1, with TRBD2 as a possible D gene (6 bases). V lost 0 bases and J 0 bases, leaving 9 bases between the germline ends. Germline CDR1 reads SGHAT; CDR2 reads FQNNGV. The CDR3 sequence is 16 residues long. The CDR3 loop reads CASSLEGLISYNEQFF. The CDR3 nucleotides are TGTGCCAGCAGCTTAGAGGGACTTATCTCCTACAATGAGCAGTTCTTC.

This clone appeared a single time. The chain combines TRBV6-1 with TRBJ2-5, with unresolved D. In germline, CDR1 is MNHNS, CDR2 SASEGT. The CDR3 is 15 amino acids. Trimming took 2 bases from V and 1 from J, leaving 11 bases between them. The CDR3 bases are TGTGCCAGCAGTGAAAATAGGGTCCCCCAAGAGACCCAGTACTTC. It yields the protein CASSENRVPQETQYF.

This rearrangement joins TRBV7-9 to TRBJ2-5; TRBD2 might be the D (6 bases). V was clipped by 1 base and J by 1 base, with 10 bases between them. There are 15 residues in the CDR3. Germline V lookup: CDR1 SEHNR, CDR2 FQNEAQ (reference sequence). CDR3 nucleotides: TGTGCCAGCAGCTTAGGCGGGACTCTCCAAGAGACCCAGTACTTC. Protein product: CASSLGGTLQETQYF.

The chain has TRBV6-6 and TRBJ2-7; a possible D gene is TRBD2 (6 bases). Trimming shortened V by 8 bases and J by 2 bases, and 19 bases separated the two germline ends. The CDR3 extends over 15 amino acids. The germline V gene has CDR1 MNHNY and CDR2 SVGAGI (reference sequence). CDR3 sequence reads: CASAIPRGGTYEQYF. The CDR3 DNA sequence: TGTGCCAGCGCCATACCAAGGGGAGGTACCTACGAGCAGTACTTC.

This clone was observed a single time. The genes are TRBV2 and TRBJ1-1; the D gene is possibly TRBD1 (5 bases). Germline assignment: CDR1 SNHLY and CDR2 FYNNEI. Trimming pared 0 bases from V and 7 bases from J, leaving 15 bases between. This CDR3 is 15 amino acids long. The CDR3 sequence: CASSEARGRLFEAFF. The CDR3 bases are TGTGCCAGCAGTGAAGCGCGGGGACGGCTGTTTGAAGCTTTCTTT.

The chain combines TRBV9 with TRBJ2-5, with 14 bases lining up with TRBD2. Trimming removed 0 bases from V and 1 base from J; junction bases left unmatched: 11. There are 20 residues in the CDR3. Per germline, CDR1 SGDLS and CDR2 YYNGEE. The CDR3 DNA reads as TGTGCCAGCAGCGTAGCTCAAGGGACTAGCGGGAGAAGTTTCCAAGAGACCCAGTACTTC. Its translation is CASSVAQGTSGRSFQETQYF.

Comment on this clone: In the same sample, other DNA sequences code for this CDR3. This chain connects TRBV5-1 to TRBJ2-3, with 9 bases matching TRBD2. This CDR3 is built from 15 residues. Germline CDR1 SGHRS, CDR2 YFSETQ. V shed 3 bases, J shed 0 bases, and the junction held 2 bases outside the gene matches. The CDR3 sequence is CASSSSGTSTDTQYF. The CDR3 coding sequence is TGCGCCAGCAGCTCTAGCGGGACTAGCACAGATACGCAGTATTTT.

The J gene is TRBJ2-1, the V gene TRBV9, with D possibly matching TRBD2 (5 bases). The V end was cut by 0 bases, the J end by 0 bases, with 7 bases between. The CDR3 sequence is 15 residues long. CDR1 is SGDLS, CDR2 YYNGEE, per germline. The CDR3 region is CASSVDGDSYNEQFF. In DNA form, the CDR3 reads TGTGCCAGCAGCGTAGACGGGGACTCCTACAATGAGCAGTTCTTC.

V is TRBV7-3 and J is TRBJ2-1; D is unclear. V lost 2 bases to trimming and J lost 9 bases, with 14 bases between them. Germline CDR1 and CDR2: SGHTA and FQGTGA. The CDR3 is 14 amino acids. The CDR3 DNA follows: TGTGCCAGCAGCTTACTAGGTCGGCCGGCTGAGCAGTTCTTC. Amino acid sequence: CASSLLGRPAEQFF.

The V gene is TRBV6-5, the J gene TRBJ2-7; 9 bases fit TRBD2. The length of the CDR3 is 16 residues. J was trimmed by 2 bases and V by 0 bases; bases with no gene match: 5. Germline V gene sequence: CDR1 MNHEY, CDR2 SVGAGI. CDR3 region: CASSYSSSSGTYEQYF. DNA of the CDR3: TGTGCCAGCAGTTACTCGAGTTCTAGCGGGACCTACGAGCAGTACTTC.

The chain is built from TRBV6-7 and TRBJ2-1; unclear D gene. TRBV6-7 is given ORF status, its function remaining uncertain. V lost 6 bases and J lost 15, with 9 bases in between. The CDR3 sequence is 9 residues long. The DNA for the CDR3 is TGTGCCAGCAGGAGGTTTCCGTTCTTC. Residues: CASRRFPFF.